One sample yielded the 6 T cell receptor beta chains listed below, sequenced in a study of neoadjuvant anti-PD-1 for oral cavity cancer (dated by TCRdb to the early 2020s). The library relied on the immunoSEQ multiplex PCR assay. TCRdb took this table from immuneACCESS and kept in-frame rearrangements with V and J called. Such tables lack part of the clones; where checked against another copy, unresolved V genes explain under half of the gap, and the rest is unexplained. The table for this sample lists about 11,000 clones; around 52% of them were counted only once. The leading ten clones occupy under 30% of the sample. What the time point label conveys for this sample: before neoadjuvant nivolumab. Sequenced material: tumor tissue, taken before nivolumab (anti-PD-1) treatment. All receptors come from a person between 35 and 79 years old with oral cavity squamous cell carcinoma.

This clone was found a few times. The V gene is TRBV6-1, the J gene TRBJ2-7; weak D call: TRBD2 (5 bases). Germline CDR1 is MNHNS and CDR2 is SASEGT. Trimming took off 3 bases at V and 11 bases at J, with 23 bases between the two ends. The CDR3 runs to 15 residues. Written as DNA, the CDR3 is TGTGCCAGCAGTGACAAAGGTGGGCAGTCCCTGAGGGAGTACTTC. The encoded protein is CASSDKGGQSLREYF.

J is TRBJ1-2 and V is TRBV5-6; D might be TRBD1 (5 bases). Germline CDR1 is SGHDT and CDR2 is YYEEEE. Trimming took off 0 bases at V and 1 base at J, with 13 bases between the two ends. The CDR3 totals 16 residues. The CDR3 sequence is CASSLGQSHFNYGYTF. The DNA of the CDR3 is TGTGCCAGCAGCTTGGGACAGTCGCATTTTAACTATGGCTACACCTTC.

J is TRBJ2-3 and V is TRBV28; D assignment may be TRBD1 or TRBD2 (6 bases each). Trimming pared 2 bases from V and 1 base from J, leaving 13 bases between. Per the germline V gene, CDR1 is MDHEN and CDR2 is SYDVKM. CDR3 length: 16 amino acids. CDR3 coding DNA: TGTGCCAGCAGTTTAATCCTTAGGGGGGGCACAGATACGCAGTATTTT. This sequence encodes CASSLILRGGTDTQYF.

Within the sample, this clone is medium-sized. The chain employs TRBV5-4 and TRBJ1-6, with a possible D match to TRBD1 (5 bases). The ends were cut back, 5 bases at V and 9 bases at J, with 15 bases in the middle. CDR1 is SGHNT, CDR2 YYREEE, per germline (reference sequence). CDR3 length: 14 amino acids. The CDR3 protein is CASSPGNLGSPLHF. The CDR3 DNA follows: TGTGCCAGCAGTCCAGGGAATTTGGGTTCACCCCTCCACTTT.

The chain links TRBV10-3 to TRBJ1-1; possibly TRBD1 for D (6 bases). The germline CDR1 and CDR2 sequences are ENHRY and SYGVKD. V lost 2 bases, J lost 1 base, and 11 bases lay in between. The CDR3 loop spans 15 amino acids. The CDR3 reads CAISETGYGNTEAFF. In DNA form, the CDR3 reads TGTGCCATCAGTGAGACAGGGTATGGGAACACTGAAGCTTTCTTT.

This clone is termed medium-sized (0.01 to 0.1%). The CDR3 sequence is CASSLDTLDTEAFF. CDR3 nucleotides: TGTGCCAGCTCACTAGACACGTTGGACACTGAAGCTTTCTTT. V gene TRBV18 combines with J gene TRBJ1-1; D uncertain. Per the germline V gene, CDR1 is KGHSH and CDR2 is LQKENI. The CDR3 runs 14 residues. V was trimmed by 4 bases and J by 3 bases, leaving 12 bases between them.